This is a list of T cell receptor beta chains from one sample in a study of T cell clonotyping in hematopoietic cell transplantation. Measured with immunoSEQ multiplex PCR; TCRdb has only the in-frame clones, and not every one. This table holds about 38,000 clones, around 95% found once. Here the sequenced sample was peripheral blood mononuclear cells, taken before stem cell transplant. The source is a man aged 35 to 55 with chronic myeloid leukemia. Some clones in this sample may be carry-over from other donors' samples. The CDR3 runs from the conserved cysteine through the conserved F or W. The order of the fields is V gene, J gene, clone size, D gene, CDR3 DNA, CDR3 protein. The D gene is left open where the match is weak. The listing skips clone size in some rows; elsewhere it reads once, few, many or a size class.

V: TRBV7-2
J: TRBJ2-3
size: NA
D: NA
DNA: TGTGCCAGCAGCTTAGTAGTCCTTCATGATACGCAGTATTTT
CDR3: CASSLVVLHDTQYF

V: TRBV7-6
J: TRBJ2-5
size: NA
D: NA
DNA: TGTGCCAGCAGCTCCCGGGCCCCCGGCGGGCAAGAGACCCAGTACTTC
CDR3: CASSSRAPGGQETQYF

V: TRBV5-1
J: TRBJ2-1
size: NA
D: NA
DNA: TGCGCCAGCAGCTTCGGACCTGAGCAGTTCTTC
CDR3: CASSFGPEQFF

V: TRBV5-1
J: TRBJ1-1
size: once
D: TRBD1
DNA: TGCGCCAGCAGTTCAGGGGGAACCACTGAAGCTTTCTTT
CDR3: CASSSGGTTEAFF

V: TRBV27
J: TRBJ2-7
size: NA
D: TRBD1
DNA: TGTGCCAGCAGTTTCGAGGGGGCCAGCGACGAGCAGTACTTC
CDR3: CASSFEGASDEQYF

V: TRBV6-5
J: TRBJ2-3
size: NA
D: TRBD1
DNA: TGTGCCAGCAGTTACAGGACAGGGGCAGATACGCAGTATTTT
CDR3: CASSYRTGADTQYF

V: TRBV29-1
J: TRBJ2-1
size: NA
D: NA
DNA: TGCAGCGTTGAGTATAAGGCCGATGAGCAGTTCTTC
CDR3: CSVEYKADEQFF

V: TRBV7-9
J: TRBJ1-2
size: NA
D: TRBD1
DNA: TGTGCCAGCAGCTTAGGGACAGGGGGAATTGATGGCTACACCTTC
CDR3: CASSLGTGGIDGYTF

V: TRBV28
J: TRBJ2-3
size: once
D: TRBD2
DNA: TGTGCCAGCGGAGCGGGGGGCACCACAGATACGCAGTATTTT
CDR3: CASGAGGTTDTQYF

V: TRBV6-5
J: TRBJ2-1
size: NA
D: NA
DNA: TGTGCCAGCAGCCCTAGCACGGGTTACAATGAGCAGTTCTTC
CDR3: CASSPSTGYNEQFF

V: TRBV19
J: TRBJ2-7
size: once
D: NA
DNA: TGTGCCAGTACGGATGTTGCCGGGTCCTACGAGCAGTACTTC
CDR3: CASTDVAGSYEQYF

V: TRBV4-3
J: TRBJ1-6
size: NA
D: TRBD1
DNA: TGCGCCAGCAGCACCACCGGGACAGGGGGATCACCCCTCCACTTT
CDR3: CASSTTGTGGSPLHF

V: TRBV9
J: TRBJ2-3
size: NA
D: NA
DNA: TGTGCCAGCAGCGTAGCTTACGGGGGCCGCACAGATACGCAGTATTTT
CDR3: CASSVAYGGRTDTQYF

V: TRBV4-1
J: TRBJ2-5
size: NA
D: TRBD2
DNA: TGCGCCAGCAGGAGGTCTGTGAGCGGGGGGGTTGAGACCCAGTACTTC
CDR3: CASRRSVSGGVETQYF

V: TRBV5-1
J: TRBJ1-2
size: NA
D: NA
DNA: TGCGCCAGCAGCACTACCGGGGCAGGGGACTATGGCTACACCTTC
CDR3: CASSTTGAGDYGYTF

V: TRBV7-9
J: TRBJ2-3
size: NA
D: NA
DNA: TGTGCCAGCAGCCAGGGGAGGGGCACAGATACGCAGTATTTT
CDR3: CASSQGRGTDTQYF

V: TRBV7-2
J: TRBJ1-5
size: NA
D: TRBD1
DNA: TGTGCCAGCAGCTCCAGGACAGGACTGAATAGCAATCAGCCCCAGCATTTT
CDR3: CASSSRTGLNSNQPQHF

V: TRBV6-5
J: TRBJ2-7
size: NA
D: NA
DNA: TGTGCCAGCAGTACAACCGACAGGAGAACATACGAGCAGTACTTC
CDR3: CASSTTDRRTYEQYF

V: TRBV11-2
J: TRBJ1-5
size: NA
D: NA
DNA: TGTGCCAGCAGCTTAGCGGGACGAGGGAATCAGCCCCAGCATTTT
CDR3: CASSLAGRGNQPQHF

V: TRBV7-2
J: TRBJ1-6
size: NA
D: NA
DNA: TGTGCCAGCAGCCCCCATGGGCCCCGTAATTCACCCCTCCACTTT
CDR3: CASSPHGPRNSPLHF

V: TRBV6-1
J: TRBJ2-3
size: few
D: NA
DNA: TGTGCCAGCTTCGGAGGGAACACAGATACGCAGTATTTT
CDR3: CASFGGNTDTQYF

V: TRBV19
J: TRBJ2-5
size: NA
D: NA
DNA: TGTGCCAGTAGTACGGACAACCAAGAGACCCAGTACTTC
CDR3: CASSTDNQETQYF

V: TRBV28
J: TRBJ1-5
size: NA
D: TRBD1
DNA: TGTGCCAGCAGTCCAAGCCGGGACAGGGGTAATCAGCCCCAGCATTTT
CDR3: CASSPSRDRGNQPQHF

V: TRBV7-2
J: TRBJ2-7
size: NA
D: NA
DNA: TGTGCCAGCAGCTTAACCAGCTCCTACGAGCAGTACTTC
CDR3: CASSLTSSYEQYF

V: TRBV9
J: TRBJ2-7
size: NA
D: NA
DNA: TGTGCCAGCAGCGTGGCTAGCGCCTACGAGCAGTACTTC
CDR3: CASSVASAYEQYF

V: TRBV7-3
J: TRBJ2-5
size: once
D: NA
DNA: TGTGCCAGCAGCCCTTGGGGATTCCAAGAGACCCAGTACTTC
CDR3: CASSPWGFQETQYF

V: TRBV7-8
J: TRBJ1-1
size: NA
D: NA
DNA: TGTGCCAGCACCCCCTCCAGGGCCGGGAAAACTGAAGCTTTCTTT
CDR3: CASTPSRAGKTEAFF

V: TRBV14
J: TRBJ2-5
size: NA
D: NA
DNA: TGTGCCAGCAGCCAAGTGATACGGGGCCAAGAGACCCAGTACTTC
CDR3: CASSQVIRGQETQYF

V: TRBV19
J: TRBJ1-2
size: NA
D: NA
DNA: TGTGCCAGTAGTATACAGTCAATTAACTATGGCTACACCTTC
CDR3: CASSIQSINYGYTF